This TCR beta chain appears in the sequencing data of a study of blood T cells in healthy people across ages (dated by TCRdb to between 2014 and 2017). About the study as a whole: Template switching captured roughly one uniquely barcoded TCR beta cDNA molecule per two T cells in model experiments. To track age-related changes in TCR beta repertoire diversity, the study relied on deep sequencing normalized with unique cDNA molecular identifiers. The study analyzed two additional independent replicas of 1 million unique cDNA reads from the same blood draw for two donors, one aged 18 to 30 and one aged 80 or older. The donors were split into four age groups: young (average roughly 15 years), middle-aged (about 40), aged (62) and long-lived (approximately 80).

In regard to this clonotype: Its antigen specificity is not known. One base away there is no much larger clone; base qualities are not given.

Libraries were built with 5' RACE. These reads were obtained on an Illumina HiSeq 2500. A second PCR of roughly 7 to 11 cycles was performed with a sample-barcoded 5' primer and a J-beta primer mix. Each TCR beta cDNA molecule received a unique molecular identifier from a template-switch 5' adaptor carrying 12 random nucleotides. At least 3 million CDR3-containing paired-end reads were obtained from each sample. First-strand cDNA was synthesized from all RNA with the Mint cDNA synthesis kit, primed by a TRBC-specific oligonucleotide. Following uracil-DNA glycosylase treatment, all cDNA underwent a first 18-cycle PCR with the universal primers M1SS and BC2_uni_R. Processing in the source paper ran as follows. For normalization, 1 million high-quality reads were randomly selected from each sample, with every read carrying a distinct molecular identifier. Instead of being binned into consensus sequences, reads with shared molecular identifiers were discarded. CDR3 identification, clonotype clustering and error correction used MiTCR with a Q25 quality threshold and the strictest error-elimination algorithm. A nonparametric unseen species model using Euler transformation provided a lower-bound estimate of total TCR beta diversity. In TCRdb, the public reads were trimmed at Q25 with fastp and aligned with MiXCR, with productive beta chains retained. Each entry is one CDR3 protein sequence, shown with its most common DNA and genes. The authors' filters were not applied to this entry. The sample profile shows around 1,000,000 distinct CDR3 sequences; under 30% of them were found once. Approximately 0.71% of the sample is held by the ten biggest clonotypes.

In the germline V gene, CDR1 corresponds to SGHTA and CDR2 to FQGTGA. The V and J ends are trimmed by 2 bases and 6 bases, leaving 9 bases between them. The CDR3 numbers 13 residues from cysteine through phenylalanine. Only the CDR3 DNA is retained, 39 bases long and in frame from the first base. Donors were about 36 systemically healthy Caucasian individuals from Russia aged roughly 6 to 100 years. Each donor gave about 9.2 milliliters of peripheral blood, drawn into EDTA-treated Vacutainer tubes. Ficoll-Paque density-gradient centrifugation was used to isolate PBMCs, with at least 7 million obtained per sample. Trizol reagent was used to extract total RNA from the PBMCs, yielding at least 6 micrograms per sample. For every donor, an aliquot of PBMCs went through flow cytometry to measure the percentages of naive CD45RAhigh/CD27high T cells. Findings and caveats that apply to the study as a whole: Because profiling used bulk unsorted PBMCs, naive and antigen-experienced compartments could not be compared conclusively. Because donor CMV infection status was unknown, age-related changes in expanded clonotypes were potentially confounded. Estimates of total diversity from one million sequenced T cells were regarded as lower bounds and underestimates. As age increased, observed TCR beta diversity per million T cells dropped in a roughly linear way, and a significant reduction was already evident by age 40. There was a strong correlation between observed TCR beta diversity and the percentage of naive T cells measured by flow cytometry. Compared with the aged group, more naive CD4+ T cells, fewer expanded clones and increased TCR diversity were shown by the long-lived group, suggesting age selection.

The data were also submitted as part of a second study, on T cells of mothers and their children. The second study reports: Nine systemically healthy Caucasian individuals served as donors, namely three mothers together with their six children. cDNA synthesis consumed the entire amount of extracted RNA, loaded at approximately 1.6 ug RNA in each 15 ul reaction. Sample barcodes and 2-4 random nucleotides were added via the M1S primer in the second PCR. Each mother yielded over 9.5 million TCR beta CDR3 reads and each child 3 million or so reads. Thymic selection similarly shapes TCR recombination output in related and unrelated pairs, with minor effect from inherited differences. Normalized repertoire overlap was always slightly but never significantly higher in related than unrelated mother-child pairs. Persistent microchimeric T cell clones were not detected, at a sensitivity of 85 to 100 clones per million clonotypes. To look for features that set related mother-child pairs apart from unrelated individuals, the researchers ran deep NGS to compare the TCR beta repertoires of mothers and children. Mothers averaged roughly 40 +/- 4 years of age and children averaged roughly 10 +/- 4 years. After adapter ligation was performed with NEBNext reagents, the libraries were sequenced on an Illumina HiSeq 2000 with 100+100 nt paired-end reads. To avoid cross-contamination, the mother libraries and the child libraries were prepared a month apart and sequenced in separate runs. Between roughly 500,000 and 2,100,000 distinct TCR beta clonotypes were identified per donor. Naive TCR beta clonotypes were estimated from low-frequency clonotypes matched to each donor's FACS-determined naive share, without sorting.

Sequenced input: blood. This TCR came from a girl aged 2 to 10 in good health. The rearrangement combines TRBV7-3 with TRBJ2-3; too little of a D gene remains to name it. At the DNA level, the sequence is TGTGCCAGCAGCTTAGTGGAGTCGGATACGCAGTATTTT. Its amino acids are CASSLVESDTQYF.